In its sample, the clone carrying this T cell receptor (beta chain) was seen a few times. The antigen is unknown. This entry is derived from a study of T-cell reconstitution after alpha-beta-depleted transplantation in children. Points from the study as a whole: Reports say that about two months after transplant, the alpha-beta T cells came out of several hundred graft clones that had expanded. By one year post-transplant, T-cell counts and diversity largely arose from T cells that were newly produced.

Construction of the TCRbeta library involved unique molecular identifiers. MiXCR, applied by TCRdb to the PCR reads, yields one record per CDR3 protein. The table shows about 440,000 distinct CDR3 sequences, with about 45% occurring only once. V shed 3 bases and J shed 7 bases, with 16 bases lying between them. Germline V gene lookup returns CDR1 MDHEN and CDR2 SYDVKM. The CDR3 contains 15 residues. The V call is TRBV28, the J call TRBJ2-1; a weak D match, TRBD2 (6 bases). The receptor was derived from a girl aged 2-9 years with aplastic anemia, due to receive a stem cell transplant. This sample comprised PBMCs, obtained before TCRalphabeta/CD19-depleted stem cell transplant. The CDR3 spells CASSFPGTAGNEQFF. The CDR3 DNA reads TGTGCCAGCAGTTTCCCCGGGACTGCGGGGAATGAGCAGTTCTTC.